This TCR beta chain was observed in a study of T cells in Graves' hyperthyroidism and ophthalmopathy. Turning to the study itself: Any treatment followed the collection of peripheral blood at initial diagnosis. Findings and limits, study-wide: Ophthalmopathy was model-predicted a median 6.5 months pre-onset.

The study defined stable Graves' hyperthyroidism as no ophthalmopathy progression within 18 months. Diagnoses were established using clinical symptoms, serum thyroxine and TRAb, thyroid ultrasound and orbital computed tomography. The germline V gene encodes CDR1 SNHLY and CDR2 FYNNEI. This CDR3 has 15 amino acids. V was shortened by 6 bases and J by 5 bases, with 16 bases between the two germline ends. Researchers amplified the TCR beta CDR3 regions from RNA transcripts. HTBI primers drove first-round RT-PCR of the TCR CDR3. Via MiXCR, TCRdb re-called the multiplex PCR reads, giving one row per CDR3 protein. Among approximately 870,000 distinct CDR3 sequences listed, more than 30% were seen once. This clonotype was seen once. Its antigen remains unidentified.

The sample comprised blood. This sequence joins TRBV2 and TRBJ2-2, with a possible D match to TRBD2 (6 bases). The receptor was derived from a man between 18 and 29 years old with Graves' hyperthyroidism. CDR3 region: CASSFGTAGTGELFF. Written as DNA, the CDR3 is TGTGCCAGCAGCTTCGGAACGGCGGGGACCGGGGAGCTGTTTTTT. The full variable domain, rest sourced from reference TRBV2 and TRBJ2-2, is EPEVTQTPSHQVTQMGQEVILRCVPISNHLYFYWYRQILGQKVEFLVSFYNNEISEKSEIFDDQFSVERPDGSNFTLKIRSTKLEDSAMYFCASSFGTAGTGELFFGEGSRLTVL.